The source of this T cell receptor beta chain is a study of CD8 T cells in ankylosing spondylitis. This clonotype was detected ten times or more. The CDR3 runs 13 residues. Germline values: CDR1 SQVTM, CDR2 ANQGSEA. After removal of 6 bases from V and 5 bases from J, the junction contained 8 bases not matched to a gene. TCRdb called the 5' RACE reads again in MiXCR, with one record for every CDR3 protein. Among some 30,000 distinct CDR3 sequences listed, roughly 7.2% were seen once. Sequenced sample: blood, either unsorted or a sorted T cell fraction (not recorded which). This receptor was identified in a male donor with ankylosing spondylitis or in good health (not recorded which). The rearrangement links TRBV29-1 to TRBJ2-5; 8 positions agree with TRBD2. The CDR3 reads CSVSAGVGETQYF. Written as DNA, the CDR3 is TGCAGCGTATCAGCGGGAGTGGGCGAGACCCAGTACTTC.